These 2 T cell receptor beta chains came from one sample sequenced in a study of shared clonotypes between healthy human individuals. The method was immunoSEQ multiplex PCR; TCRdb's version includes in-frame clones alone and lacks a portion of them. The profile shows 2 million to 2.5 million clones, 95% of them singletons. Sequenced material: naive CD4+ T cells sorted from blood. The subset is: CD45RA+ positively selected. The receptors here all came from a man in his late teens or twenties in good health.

The CDR3 DNA is TGTGCCACCAGCAGAGATGTAGGGGGCACAGATACGCAGTATTTT. It is translated as CATSRDVGGTDTQYF. The chain is built from TRBV15 and TRBJ2-3; maybe TRBD1 (5 bases). CDR1 and CDR2 (germline): LNHNV, YYDKDF (reference sequence). The CDR3 loop spans 15 amino acids. V was shortened by 0 bases and J by 1 base, with 8 bases between the two germline ends.

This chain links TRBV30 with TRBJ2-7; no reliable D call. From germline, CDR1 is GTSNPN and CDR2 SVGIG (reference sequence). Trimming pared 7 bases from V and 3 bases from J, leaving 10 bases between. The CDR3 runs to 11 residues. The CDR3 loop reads CASRANYEQYF. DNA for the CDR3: TGTGCCTCTCGAGCCAACTACGAGCAGTACTTC.